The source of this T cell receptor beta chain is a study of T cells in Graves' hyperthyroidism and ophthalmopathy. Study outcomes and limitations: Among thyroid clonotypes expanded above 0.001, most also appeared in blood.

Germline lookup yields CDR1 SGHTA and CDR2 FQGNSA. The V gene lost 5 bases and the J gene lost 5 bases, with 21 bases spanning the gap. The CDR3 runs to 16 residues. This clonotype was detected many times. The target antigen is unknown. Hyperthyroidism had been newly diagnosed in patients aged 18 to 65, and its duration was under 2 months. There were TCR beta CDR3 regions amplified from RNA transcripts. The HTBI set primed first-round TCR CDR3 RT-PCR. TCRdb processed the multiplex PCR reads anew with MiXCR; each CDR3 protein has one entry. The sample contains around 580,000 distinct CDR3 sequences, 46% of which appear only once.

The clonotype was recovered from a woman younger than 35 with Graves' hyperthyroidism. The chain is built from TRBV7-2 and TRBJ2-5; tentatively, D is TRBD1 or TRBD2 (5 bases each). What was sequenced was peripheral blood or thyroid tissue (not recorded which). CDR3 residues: CASSERGPRGRETQYF. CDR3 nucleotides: TGTGCCAGCAGCGAAAGGGGACCAAGGGGTCGGGAGACCCAGTACTTC.